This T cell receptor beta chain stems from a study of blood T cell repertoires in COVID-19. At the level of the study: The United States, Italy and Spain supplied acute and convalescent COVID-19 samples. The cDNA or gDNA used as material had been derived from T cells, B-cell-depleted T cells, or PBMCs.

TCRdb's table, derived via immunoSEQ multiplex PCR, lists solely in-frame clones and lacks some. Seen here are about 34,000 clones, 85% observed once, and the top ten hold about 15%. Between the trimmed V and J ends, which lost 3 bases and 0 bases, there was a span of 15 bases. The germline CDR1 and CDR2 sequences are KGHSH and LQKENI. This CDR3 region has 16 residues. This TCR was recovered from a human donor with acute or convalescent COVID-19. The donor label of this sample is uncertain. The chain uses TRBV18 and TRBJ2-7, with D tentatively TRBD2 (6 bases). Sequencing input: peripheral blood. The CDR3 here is CASSPPLRGLSYEQYF. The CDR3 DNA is TGTGCCAGCTCACCGCCCTTGCGGGGCCTCTCCTACGAGCAGTACTTC.